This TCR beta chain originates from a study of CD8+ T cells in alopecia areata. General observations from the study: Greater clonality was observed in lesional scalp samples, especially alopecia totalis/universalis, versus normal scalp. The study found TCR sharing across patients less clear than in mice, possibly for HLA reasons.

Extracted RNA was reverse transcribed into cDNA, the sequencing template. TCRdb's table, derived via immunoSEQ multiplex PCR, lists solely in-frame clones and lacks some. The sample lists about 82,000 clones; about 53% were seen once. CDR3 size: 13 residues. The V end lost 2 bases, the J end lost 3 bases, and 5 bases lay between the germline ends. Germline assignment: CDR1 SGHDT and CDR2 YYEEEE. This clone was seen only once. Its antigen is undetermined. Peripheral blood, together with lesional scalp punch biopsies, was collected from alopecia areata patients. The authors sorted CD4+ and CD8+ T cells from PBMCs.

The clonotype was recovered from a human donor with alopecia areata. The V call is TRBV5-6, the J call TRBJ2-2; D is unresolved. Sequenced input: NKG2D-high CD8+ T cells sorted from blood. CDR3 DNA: TGTGCCAGCAGCTTTAGTTACACCGGGGAGCTGTTTTTT. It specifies CASSFSYTGELFF.